The clone carrying this T cell receptor (beta chain) was seen more than once but under ten times. Its antigen remains unknown. The CDR3 sequence is 16 residues long. Germline CDR1 is SGDLS and CDR2 is YYNGEE. V was clipped by 1 base and J by 2 bases, with 16 bases between them. The data derive from a study of T cells in Graves' hyperthyroidism and ophthalmopathy. Overall study findings and caveats: Ophthalmopathy and stable hyperthyroidism were separated by a 13 V-J model.

Regions amplified from RNA transcripts were the TCR beta CDR3 regions. The HTBI primer set served for first-round RT-PCR of the TCR CDR3. TCRdb passed the multiplex PCR reads through MiXCR, listing each CDR3 protein once. The sample contains a few hundred thousand distinct CDR3 sequences, around 14% of which appear only once. This TCR was recovered from a woman aged 18-35 years with Graves' hyperthyroidism. J is TRBJ2-7 and V is TRBV9; maybe TRBD2 (6 bases). Sequencing was performed on blood. The CDR3 loop reads CASSVTPAGNTYEQYF. The CDR3 region has the DNA TGTGCCAGCAGCGTAACCCCCGCGGGGAATACCTACGAGCAGTACTTC. The variable domain in full, completed from reference TRBV9 and TRBJ2-7, reads DSGVTQTPKHLITATGQRVTLRCSPRSGDLSVYWYQQSLDQGLQFLIQYYNGEERAKGNILERFSAQQFPDLHSELNLSSLELGDSALYFCASSVTPAGNTYEQYFGPGTRLTVT.